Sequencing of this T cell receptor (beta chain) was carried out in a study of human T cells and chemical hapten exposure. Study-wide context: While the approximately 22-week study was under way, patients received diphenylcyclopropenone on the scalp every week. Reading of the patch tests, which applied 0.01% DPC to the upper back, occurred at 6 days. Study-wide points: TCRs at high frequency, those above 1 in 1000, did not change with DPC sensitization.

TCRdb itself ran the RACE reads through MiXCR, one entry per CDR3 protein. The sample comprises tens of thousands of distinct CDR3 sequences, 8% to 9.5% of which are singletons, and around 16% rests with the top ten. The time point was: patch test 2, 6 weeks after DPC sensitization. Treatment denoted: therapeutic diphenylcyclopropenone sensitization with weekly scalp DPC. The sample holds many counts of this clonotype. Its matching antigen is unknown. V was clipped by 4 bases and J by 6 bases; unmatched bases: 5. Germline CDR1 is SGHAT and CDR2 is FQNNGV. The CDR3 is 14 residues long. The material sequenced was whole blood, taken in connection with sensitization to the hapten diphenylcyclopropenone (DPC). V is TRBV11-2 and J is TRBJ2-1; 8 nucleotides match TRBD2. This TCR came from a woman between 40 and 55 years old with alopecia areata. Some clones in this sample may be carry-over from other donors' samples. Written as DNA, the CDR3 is TGTGCCAGCAGCTCCTTAGCGGGGCGCAATGAGCAGTTCTTC. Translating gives CASSSLAGRNEQFF.